The rows below give T cell receptor beta chains drawn from one sample of a study of identifying expanded T cells in peripheral blood. Produced via immunoSEQ multiplex PCR; TCRdb's table is partial and in-frame only. The sample includes more than 80,000 clones, around 88% of them seen just once. Sequenced input: blood. The source is a person aged 18 to 75 in good health. Each CDR3 is given with its conserved first and last residue. The order of the fields is D gene, clone size, J gene, V gene, CDR3 DNA, CDR3 protein. D genes are given only for firm matches. Only part of the rows carry a size: once, few, many, or a class if the clone is expanded.

TRBD1 | . | TRBJ1-4 | TRBV4-1 | TGCGCCAGCAGCCAGCTACCGGGACAGGGGAATGAAAAACTGTTTTTT | CASSQLPGQGNEKLFF
TRBD2 | . | TRBJ2-7 | TRBV10-3 | TGTGCCATCAGCGCCCCGGGACTAGAGTACGAGCAGTACTTC | CAISAPGLEYEQYF
TRBD1 | . | TRBJ1-1 | TRBV28 | TGTGCCAGCAGGAATAACAGGGGAACGAACACTGAAGCTTTCTTT | CASRNNRGTNTEAFF
. | once | TRBJ2-7 | TRBV20-1 | TGCAGTGCTAGGGCCCCTTACGAGCAGTACTTC | CSARAPYEQYF
. | once | TRBJ2-7 | TRBV28 | TGTGCCAGCAGTTTGGCGCCAGGGAATCCTCGGGACGAGCAGTACTTC | CASSLAPGNPRDEQYF
. | few | TRBJ2-7 | TRBV2 | TGTGCCAGCAGCGCCGCAGCCTACGAGCAGTACTTC | CASSAAAYEQYF
. | . | TRBJ2-6 | TRBV4-3 | TGCGCCAGCAGCCAAGATACTAGTTCTACTGGGGCCAACGTCCTGACTTTC | CASSQDTSSTGANVLTF
. | . | TRBJ2-3 | TRBV6-6 | TGTGCCAGCAGTAGTCGAGGGGATGCAGATACGCAGTATTTT | CASSSRGDADTQYF
. | . | TRBJ2-1 | TRBV7-3 | TGTGCCAGCAGCTGGTCCCCCGACTACAATGAGCAGTTCTTC | CASSWSPDYNEQFF
. | . | TRBJ2-5 | TRBV2 | TGTGCCAGCAGGGAGGGAGTGGCAGAGACCCAGTACTTC | CASREGVAETQYF
TRBD2 | . | TRBJ2-1 | TRBV9 | TGTGCCAGCAGCGTAGGGCTCGGTCTAGCGGGAGGTCCCGGCTACAATGAGCAGTTCTTC | CASSVGLGLAGGPGYNEQFF
. | . | TRBJ2-5 | TRBV30 | TGTGCCTGGAGTGTGGGGGGTAACCAAGAGACCCAGTACTTC | CAWSVGGNQETQYF
. | . | TRBJ2-5 | TRBV2 | TGTGCCAGCAGTGGCGTCAGGCACGGGGGGACCCAGTACTTC | CASSGVRHGGTQYF
TRBD2 | . | TRBJ2-1 | TRBV15 | TGTGCCACCAGCGAACTAGCGGGAGGAGGCAATGAGCAGTTCTTC | CATSELAGGGNEQFF
TRBD2 | . | TRBJ2-1 | TRBV9 | TGTGCCAGCAGTAGAGGGTTAGCGGGGGGCGATGAGCAGTTCTTC | CASSRGLAGGDEQFF
TRBD1 | . | TRBJ2-3 | TRBV18 | TGTGCCAGCTCACCGGGACAGGGAAGCACAGATACGCAGTATTTT | CASSPGQGSTDTQYF
. | . | TRBJ1-1 | TRBV27 | TGTGCCAGCAGGATACAGGGCCGAGGGGACACTGAAGCTTTCTTT | CASRIQGRGDTEAFF
. | . | TRBJ1-2 | TRBV18 | TGTGCCAGCTCAACACCTGGGGGGCATGGTGGCTACACCTTC | CASSTPGGHGGYTF
TRBD1 | . | TRBJ1-6 | TRBV4-1 | TGCGCCAGCAGCCAAGGAGCGACAGGGCCTCAGGGTTCCCTCCACTTT | CASSQGATGPQGSLHF
. | . | TRBJ1-6 | TRBV7-9 | TGTGCCAGCAGCTTTTCGAGCAGCACTAATTCACCCCTCCACTTT | CASSFSSSTNSPLHF
. | . | TRBJ2-3 | TRBV19 | TGTGCCACCTCGACCCAGGGGGGGGATACGCAGTATTTT | CATSTQGGDTQYF
TRBD1 | . | TRBJ1-4 | TRBV5-1 | TGCGCCAGCAGCGTACAGGGGGAGTTGGACGAAAAACTGTTTTTT | CASSVQGELDEKLFF
. | . | TRBJ1-5 | TRBV28 | TGTGCCAGCAGTTTGGCAGGGCCAACGGGTAGCAATCAGCCCCAGCATTTT | CASSLAGPTGSNQPQHF
. | . | TRBJ1-4 | TRBV5-4 | TGTGCCAGCAGCTATACCGGGACGGGAAATGAAAAACTGTTTTTT | CASSYTGTGNEKLFF
. | . | TRBJ1-5 | TRBV6-1 | TGTGCCAGCGGGGGACAGCCCCAGCATTTT | CASGGQPQHF
. | . | TRBJ2-3 | TRBV6-5 | TGTGCCAGCAGTTACTCTCGGGCAGAAACAGATACGCAGTATTTT | CASSYSRAETDTQYF
. | . | TRBJ1-1 | TRBV30 | TGTGCCTGGAGTCGTGGGACTTTATACACTGAAGCTTTCTTT | CAWSRGTLYTEAFF
. | . | TRBJ2-5 | TRBV7-8 | TGTGCCAGCAGCCCCCAAGGGGTTCAGTACTTC | CASSPQGVQYF
. | . | TRBJ2-3 | TRBV7-8 | TGTGCCAGCAGCTTAGGGGTCCGGAGCACAGATACGCAGTATTTT | CASSLGVRSTDTQYF
. | . | TRBJ2-5 | TRBV5-1 | TGCGCCAGCAGCTTTAAGGATTTGGAGACCCAGTACTTC | CASSFKDLETQYF
. | . | TRBJ2-6 | TRBV6-6 | TGTGCCAGCAGTGCCAGGGACACTGGGGCCAACGTCCTGACTTTC | CASSARDTGANVLTF
TRBD1 | . | TRBJ2-7 | TRBV5-4 | TGTGCCAGCAGCTTGGTTCGGGAGACAGGGGGCGAGTTAGGGATCCACGAGCAGTACTTC | CASSLVRETGGELGIHEQYF
. | . | TRBJ2-1 | TRBV30 | TGTGCCTGGAGTGAACCTGGGTTCAACGGGGTCGATGAGCAGTTCTTC | CAWSEPGFNGVDEQFF
TRBD2 | . | TRBJ2-5 | TRBV5-1 | TGCGCCAGCAGCTTAGTCCCTAGCGGAGGGGAGACCCAGTACTTC | CASSLVPSGGETQYF
TRBD1 | . | TRBJ2-7 | TRBV7-9 | TGTGCCAGCAGCTGGATATCGGGGACAGGGGGCCAAAGGGGCTACGAGCAGTACTTC | CASSWISGTGGQRGYEQYF
TRBD1 | . | TRBJ2-2 | TRBV7-9 | TGTGCCAGCAGTACCGAGACAGGGTATGGCACCGGGGAGCTGTTTTTT | CASSTETGYGTGELFF
. | . | TRBJ2-3 | TRBV30 | TGTGCCTGGAGTGGTGGCAACGCAGATACGCAGTATTTT | CAWSGGNADTQYF
. | . | TRBJ2-3 | TRBV28 | TGTGCCAGCAGTTTATTGGCAGGGCTCGTTGGAACACAAGATACGCAGTATTTT | CASSLLAGLVGTQDTQYF
. | . | TRBJ2-2 | TRBV6-1 | TGTGCCAGCAGAATCGGGAACCCCGGGGAGCTGTTTTTT | CASRIGNPGELFF
. | . | TRBJ2-7 | TRBV29-1 | TGCAGCGTTGAGGAGGCAGGGGAGGTGCAGTACTTC | CSVEEAGEVQYF
. | . | TRBJ1-3 | TRBV4-2 | TGTGCCAGCAGCCAAGATGGGAGGGGAGGAGCTGGAAACACCATATATTTT | CASSQDGRGGAGNTIYF
TRBD2 | . | TRBJ2-1 | TRBV6-1 | TGTGCCAGCAGCGAGTCTAGCGGAGGCTACAATGAGCAGTTCTTC | CASSESSGGYNEQFF
. | . | TRBJ2-7 | TRBV7-9 | TGTGCCAGCAGCCCGCGGGCCTCCTACGAGCAGTACTTC | CASSPRASYEQYF
TRBD2 | . | TRBJ2-3 | TRBV9 | TGTGCCAGCAGCTCCGGGACTAGCGGGAGCACAGATACGCAGTATTTT | CASSSGTSGSTDTQYF
. | . | TRBJ1-3 | TRBV4-2 | TGTGCCAGCAGCCAAGATTTCCCAGGGGAGACTGGAAACACCATATATTTT | CASSQDFPGETGNTIYF
. | . | TRBJ1-1 | TRBV7-8 | TGTGCCAGCAGCTTCCTATTCGGAAACACTGAAGCTTTCTTT | CASSFLFGNTEAFF
. | . | TRBJ1-3 | TRBV15 | TGTGCCACCAGCCGTGCTTGGGGTCGGGGGCTCGGAAACACCATATATTTT | CATSRAWGRGLGNTIYF
. | . | TRBJ2-7 | TRBV19 | TGTGCCAGTACCCCCGCCGGGGGTGCCTACGAGCAGTACTTC | CASTPAGGAYEQYF
. | . | TRBJ1-6 | TRBV7-9 | TGTGCCAGCAGCCTTAGTACCGGGGTTGCGGAATCACCCCTCCACTTT | CASSLSTGVAESPLHF
. | . | TRBJ2-3 | TRBV7-2 | TGTGCCAGCAGCTTAGGGACAGAGGCAGATACGCAGTATTTT | CASSLGTEADTQYF